The 19 T cell receptor beta chains reported below all come from one sample, sequenced in a study of blood T cell repertoires in COVID-19. Produced via immunoSEQ multiplex PCR; TCRdb's table is partial and in-frame only. In the table there are around 250,000 clones, around 88% of which are singletons. Sequences were obtained from PBMCs or T cells enriched from blood (not recorded which). These receptors came from a middle-aged woman with acute COVID-19.

The V call is TRBV7-2, the J call TRBJ1-2; maybe TRBD1 (6 bases). Germline assignment: CDR1 SGHTA and CDR2 FQGNSA. The V and J ends lost 7 bases and 6 bases respectively, with 15 bases between them. This CDR3 is built from 13 residues. In DNA, the CDR3 is TGTGCCAGCACCCCCCCCGGGACACATGGCTACACCTTC. Residues: CASTPPGTHGYTF.

The genes are TRBV5-1 and TRBJ2-5; 7 positions agree with TRBD1. The CDR3 loop spans 16 amino acids. Germline lookup yields CDR1 SGHRS and CDR2 YFSETQ. The V and J ends lost 0 bases and 3 bases, in that order; junction bases with no gene match: 8. The CDR3 sequence: CASSLGQGVGEETQYF. The CDR3 DNA reads as TGCGCCAGCAGCTTGGGGCAGGGGGTTGGTGAAGAGACCCAGTACTTC.

The chain has TRBV9 and TRBJ2-1; 8 bases fit TRBD2. V lost 0 bases to trimming and J lost 9 bases; unmatched junction nucleotides: 8. Germline V lookup: CDR1 SGDLS, CDR2 YYNGEE. This CDR3 spans 15 amino acids. The DNA for the CDR3 is TGTGCCAGCAGCGTAGAGAACGGGAGGGCCGGTGAGCAGTTCTTC. Translating it yields CASSVENGRAGEQFF.

V usage is TRBV10-3 and J usage is TRBJ1-1; 7 bases are shared with TRBD1. This CDR3 spans 15 amino acids. Germline V gene data show CDR1 as ENHRY and CDR2 as SYGVKD. J gave up 4 bases and V 1 base, and 6 bases lay outside the gene matches. CDR3 amino acids: CAISELSGGATEAFF. The CDR3 coding sequence is TGTGCCATCAGTGAGTTATCAGGGGGAGCCACTGAAGCTTTCTTT.

The chain combines TRBV10-3 with TRBJ1-4; D gene unclear. CDR1 ENHRY and CDR2 SYGVKD come from the germline V gene. The ends were cut back, 4 bases at V and 8 bases at J, with 11 bases in the middle. This CDR3 contains 13 residues. In DNA, the CDR3 is TGTGCCATCAGTGCCGAGGGTAGCGAAAAACTGTTTTTT. It yields the protein CAISAEGSEKLFF.

The rearrangement links TRBV5-1 to TRBJ1-1; D call uncertain. The CDR3 loop spans 15 amino acids. Germline CDR1 reads SGHRS; CDR2 reads YFSETQ. With 0 bases removed from V and 5 bases from J, the gap between germline ends came to 14 bases. The DNA of the CDR3 is TGCGCCAGCAGCTTGGCCGGGGAGCAAGGTACTGAAGCTTTCTTT. It specifies CASSLAGEQGTEAFF.

This rearrangement joins TRBV4-1 to TRBJ1-5; D might be TRBD1 (6 bases). Trimming removed 1 base from V and 6 bases from J, with 13 bases in between. The CDR3 loop spans 15 amino acids. Germline V CDR1 and CDR2: MGHRA, YSYEKL. The CDR3 spells CASSQGQGLGQPQHF. CDR3 DNA sequence: TGCGCCAGCAGCCAAGGTCAGGGGCTGGGTCAGCCCCAGCATTTT.

The CDR3 reads CASRKGTGENYEQYV. The CDR3 bases are TGTGCCAGCAGGAAGGGGACAGGGGAAAACTACGAGCAGTACGTC. This rearrangement joins TRBV5-4 to TRBJ2-7, with 10 bases lining up with TRBD1. V dropped 5 bases and J dropped 3; count of bases not matched to a gene: 8. This CDR3 spans 15 amino acids. Germline V gene sequence: CDR1 SGHNT, CDR2 YYREEE (reference sequence).

The DNA of the CDR3 is TGTGCCAGCAGTTTGTTATCCGAGCAGTACTTC. Translated, it gives CASSLLSEQYF. This chain links TRBV12-3 or TRBV12-4 with TRBJ2-7; D is unresolved. V gave up 3 bases and J gave up 6 bases, with 6 bases separating them. The CDR3 contains 11 residues.

This clone showed up just a few times. V usage is TRBV11-2 and J usage is TRBJ1-2; the D is unclear. Trimming removed 0 bases from V and 7 bases from J, with 12 bases in between. The CDR3 is 14 amino acids. Germline loops: CDR1 SGHAT, CDR2 FQNNGV. CDR3 coding DNA: TGTGCCAGCAGCTTAGATTGGGAGGTGGGTGGCTACACCTTC. It yields the protein CASSLDWEVGGYTF.

Worth noting for this clone: At one end the junction does not follow the germline gene, possibly because of a read error. The chain has TRBV7-7 and TRBJ1-2, with no clear D. Germline V CDR1 and CDR2: SSHAT, FNYEAQ (reference sequence). The CDR3 is made up of 18 amino acids. CDR3 in amino acids: CASSSLGEGAPSSNGYTF. CDR3 sequence (DNA): TGTGCTAGCAGCTCCTTAGGAGAGGGAGCTCCTTCCAGTAATGGCTACACCTTC. The variable domain in full, with the rest retrieved from reference TRBV7-7 and TRBJ1-2, is GAGVSQSPRYKVTKRGQDVTLRCDPISSHATLYWYQQALGQGPEFLTYFNYEAQPDKSGLPSDRFSAERPEGSISTLTIQRTEQRDSAMYRCASSSLGEGAPSSNGYTFGSGTRLTVV.

This clone was seen a single time. The rearrangement links TRBV5-6 to TRBJ2-7; the D gene is possibly TRBD2 (6 bases). The CDR3 has 13 amino acids. The V end was cut by 2 bases, the J end by 2 bases, with 8 bases between. Germline assignment: CDR1 SGHDT and CDR2 YYEEEE. The chain's CDR3 is CASSFGGTYEQYF. CDR3 in DNA: TGTGCCAGCAGCTTCGGGGGTACCTACGAGCAGTACTTC.

The chain recombines TRBV19 with TRBJ2-2, with 7 bases matching TRBD1. Germline V gene lookup returns CDR1 LNHDA and CDR2 SQIVND (reference sequence). V lost 2 bases and J lost 8; bases outside the gene matches: 8. The CDR3 runs 15 residues. CDR3 amino acids: CASSISPGQFGELFF. The CDR3 DNA follows: TGTGCCAGTAGTATATCCCCGGGACAGTTTGGGGAGCTGTTTTTT.

This clone occurred a few times. This chain joins TRBV9 and TRBJ2-7; tentative D call: TRBD2 (5 bases). CDR1 is SGDLS and CDR2 is YYNGEE in the germline V gene. This CDR3 is built from 14 residues. Trimming stripped 4 bases from V and 2 bases from J, with 13 bases between. CDR3 region: CASSPRTGTYEQYF. The CDR3 region has the DNA TGTGCCAGCAGCCCCCGGACGGGAACCTACGAGCAGTACTTC.

The rearrangement uses TRBV5-6 and TRBJ2-2; a weak D match, TRBD2 (5 bases). The CDR3 runs to 16 residues. The V gene's germline CDR1 is SGHDT and CDR2 YYEEEE. The V end was cut by 2 bases, the J end by 5 bases, with 16 bases between. Here the CDR3 reads CASSFLSGRGTGELFF. CDR3 sequence (DNA): TGTGCCAGCAGCTTCTTATCGGGGAGAGGGACCGGGGAGCTGTTTTTT.

The chain links TRBV25-1 to TRBJ2-1; 7 bases are shared with TRBD2. The V and J ends lost 2 bases and 8 bases, in that order; junction bases with no gene match: 12. Per germline, CDR1 MGHDK and CDR2 SYGVNS. The CDR3 has 16 residues. CDR3 residues: CASSEGRGEIADEQFF. CDR3 in DNA: TGTGCCAGCAGTGAAGGTCGGGGGGAGATTGCGGATGAGCAGTTCTTC. The full variable domain, completed using reference TRBV25-1 and TRBJ2-1, is EADIYQTPRYLVIGTGKKITLECSQTMGHDKMYWYQQDPGMELHLIHYSYGVNSTEKGDLSSESTVSRIRTEHFPLTLESARPSHTSQYLCASSEGRGEIADEQFFGPGTRLTVL.

J is TRBJ1-2 and V is TRBV6-5; a possible D gene is TRBD1 (5 bases). With 8 bases removed from V and 4 bases from J, the gap between germline ends came to 17 bases. Germline assignment: CDR1 MNHEY and CDR2 SVGAGI. The length of the CDR3 is 14 residues. CDR3 in DNA: TGTGCCAGCCGTATGATAGGGGTGACCTATGGCTACACCTTC. Amino acid sequence: CASRMIGVTYGYTF.

The chain couples TRBV14 to TRBJ2-5, with D possibly being TRBD2 (6 bases). CDR1 is SGHDN and CDR2 is FVKESK in the germline V gene. The CDR3 has 13 residues. V was clipped by 4 bases and J by 5 bases, with 11 bases between them. The CDR3 loop is CASSPGVYETQYF. The CDR3 bases are TGTGCCAGCAGCCCGGGGGTCTACGAGACCCAGTACTTC.

The chain is built from TRBV4-3 and TRBJ2-3; no reliable D call. CDR3 length equals 12 residues. In germline, CDR1 is LGHNA, CDR2 YSLEER. Trimming cost V 4 bases and J 1 base, with 3 bases left between them. In DNA form, the CDR3 reads TGCGCCAGCAGCCGAGGCACAGATACGCAGTATTTT. Its translation is CASSRGTDTQYF.